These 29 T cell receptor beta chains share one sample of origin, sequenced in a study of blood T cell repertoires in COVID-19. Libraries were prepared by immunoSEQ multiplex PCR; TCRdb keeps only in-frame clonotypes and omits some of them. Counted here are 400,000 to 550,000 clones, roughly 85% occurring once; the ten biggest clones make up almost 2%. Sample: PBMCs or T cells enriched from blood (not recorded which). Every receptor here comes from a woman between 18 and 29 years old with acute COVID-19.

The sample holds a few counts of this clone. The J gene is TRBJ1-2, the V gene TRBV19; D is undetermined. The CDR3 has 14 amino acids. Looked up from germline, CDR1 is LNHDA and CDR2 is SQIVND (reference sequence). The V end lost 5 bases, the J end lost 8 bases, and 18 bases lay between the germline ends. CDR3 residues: CASSGGPLPGGYTF. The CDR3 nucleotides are TGTGCCAGTAGTGGTGGGCCATTACCGGGAGGCTACACCTTC.

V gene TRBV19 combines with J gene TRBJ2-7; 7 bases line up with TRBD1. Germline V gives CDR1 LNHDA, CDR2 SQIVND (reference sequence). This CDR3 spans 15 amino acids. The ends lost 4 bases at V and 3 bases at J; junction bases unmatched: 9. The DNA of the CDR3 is TGTGCCAGTAGTAAAACAGGGGATTGGGACTACGAGCAGTACTTC. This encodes CASSKTGDWDYEQYF. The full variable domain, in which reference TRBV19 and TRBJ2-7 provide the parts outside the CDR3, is DGGITQSPKYLFRKEGQNVTLSCEQNLNHDAMYWYRQDPGQGLRLIYYSQIVNDFQKGDIAEGYSVSREKKESFPLTVTSAQKNPTAFYLCASSKTGDWDYEQYFGPGTRLTVT.

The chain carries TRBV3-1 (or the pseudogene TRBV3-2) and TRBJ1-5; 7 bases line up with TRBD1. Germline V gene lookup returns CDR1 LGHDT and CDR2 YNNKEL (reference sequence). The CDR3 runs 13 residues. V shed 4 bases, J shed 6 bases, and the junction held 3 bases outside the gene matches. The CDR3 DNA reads TGTGCCAGCAGCCTAGGGGGCCCTCAGCCCCAGCATTTT. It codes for CASSLGGPQPQHF.

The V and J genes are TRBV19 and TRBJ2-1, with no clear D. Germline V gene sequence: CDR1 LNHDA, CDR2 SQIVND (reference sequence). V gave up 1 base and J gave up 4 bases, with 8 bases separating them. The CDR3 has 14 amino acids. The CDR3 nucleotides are TGTGCCAGTAGTATAGGAGCAGGATACAATGAGCAGTTCTTC. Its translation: CASSIGAGYNEQFF.

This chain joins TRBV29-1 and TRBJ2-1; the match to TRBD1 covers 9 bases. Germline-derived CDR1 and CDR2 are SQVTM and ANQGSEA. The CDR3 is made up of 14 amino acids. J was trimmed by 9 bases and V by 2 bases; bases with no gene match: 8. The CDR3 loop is CSVEQRDRVAEQFF. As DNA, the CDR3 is TGCAGCGTTGAACAACGGGACAGGGTGGCTGAGCAGTTCTTC.

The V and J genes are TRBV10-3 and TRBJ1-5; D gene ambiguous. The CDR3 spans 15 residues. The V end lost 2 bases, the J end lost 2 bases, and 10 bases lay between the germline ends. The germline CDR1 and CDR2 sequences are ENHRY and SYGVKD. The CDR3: CAISEGQIGNQPQHF. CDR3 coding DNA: TGTGCCATCAGTGAGGGTCAGATCGGCAATCAGCCCCAGCATTTT.

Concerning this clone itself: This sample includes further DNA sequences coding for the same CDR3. The CDR3 region has the DNA TGTGCCAGCAGTTACTCAGGGGTCCAAGAGACCCAGTACTTC. Its translation: CASSYSGVQETQYF. The gene calls are TRBV6-5 and TRBJ2-5; possible D gene TRBD1, 5 bases. The CDR3 contains 14 residues. V lost 0 bases, J lost 1 base, and 6 bases lay in between. Germline V gene data show CDR1 as MNHEY and CDR2 as SVGAGI.

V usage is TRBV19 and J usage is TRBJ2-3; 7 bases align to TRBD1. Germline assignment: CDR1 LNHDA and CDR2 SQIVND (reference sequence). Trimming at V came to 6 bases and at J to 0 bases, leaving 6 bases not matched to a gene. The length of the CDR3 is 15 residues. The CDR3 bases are TGTGCCAGTAGAATTAGGGGGCAGAGCACAGATACGCAGTATTTT. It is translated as CASRIRGQSTDTQYF.

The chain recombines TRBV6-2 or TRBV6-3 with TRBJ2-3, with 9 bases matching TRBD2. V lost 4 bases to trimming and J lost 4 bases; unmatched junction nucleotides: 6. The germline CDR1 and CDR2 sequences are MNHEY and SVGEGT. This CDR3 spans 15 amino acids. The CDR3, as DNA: TGTGCCAGCAGTTGGACTAGCGACCGATCAGATACGCAGTATTTT. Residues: CASSWTSDRSDTQYF.

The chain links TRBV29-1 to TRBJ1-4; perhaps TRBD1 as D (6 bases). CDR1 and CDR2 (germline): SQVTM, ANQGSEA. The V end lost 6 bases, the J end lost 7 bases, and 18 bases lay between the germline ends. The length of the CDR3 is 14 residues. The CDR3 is CSVSVQGSFEKLFF. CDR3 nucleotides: TGCAGCGTCTCGGTACAGGGATCATTTGAAAAACTGTTTTTT.

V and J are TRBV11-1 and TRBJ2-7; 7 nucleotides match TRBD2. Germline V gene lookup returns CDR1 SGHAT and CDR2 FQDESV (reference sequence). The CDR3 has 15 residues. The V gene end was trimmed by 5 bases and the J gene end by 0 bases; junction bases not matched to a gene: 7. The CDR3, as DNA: TGTGCCAGCAGCCCCGGGGGGTTAAGCTCCTACGAGCAGTACTTC. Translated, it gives CASSPGGLSSYEQYF.

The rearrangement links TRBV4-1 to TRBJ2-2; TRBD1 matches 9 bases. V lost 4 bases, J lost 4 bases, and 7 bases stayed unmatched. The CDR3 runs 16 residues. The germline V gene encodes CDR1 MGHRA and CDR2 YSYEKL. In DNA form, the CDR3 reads TGCGCCAGCAGCCCCTGGGACAGGGAGGGCACCGGGGAGCTGTTTTTT. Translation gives CASSPWDREGTGELFF.

In nucleotides, the CDR3 is TGTGCCAGCAGCGCCTGGGACAGGGTAACTGAAAAACTGTTTTTT. It is translated as CASSAWDRVTEKLFF. This sequence joins TRBV9 and TRBJ1-4; 9 bases agree with TRBD1. V trimming: 3 bases; J trimming: 7 bases; junction bases outside the gene matches: 7. The CDR3 totals 15 residues. CDR1 and CDR2 from the germline V gene are SGDLS and YYNGEE.

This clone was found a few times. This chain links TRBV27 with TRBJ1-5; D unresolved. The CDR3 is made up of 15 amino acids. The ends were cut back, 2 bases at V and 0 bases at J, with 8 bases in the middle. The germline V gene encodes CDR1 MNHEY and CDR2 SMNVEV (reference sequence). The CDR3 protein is CASSLGGHSNQPQHF. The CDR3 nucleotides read TGTGCCAGCAGTTTAGGAGGTCATAGCAATCAGCCCCAGCATTTT.

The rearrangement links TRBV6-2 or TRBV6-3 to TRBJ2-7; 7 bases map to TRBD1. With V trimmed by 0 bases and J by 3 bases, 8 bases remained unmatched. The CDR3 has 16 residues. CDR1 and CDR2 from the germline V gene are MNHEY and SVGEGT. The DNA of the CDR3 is TGTGCCAGCAGTTACTCTATGAGTCGACAGGGCTACGAGCAGTACTTC. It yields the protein CASSYSMSRQGYEQYF.

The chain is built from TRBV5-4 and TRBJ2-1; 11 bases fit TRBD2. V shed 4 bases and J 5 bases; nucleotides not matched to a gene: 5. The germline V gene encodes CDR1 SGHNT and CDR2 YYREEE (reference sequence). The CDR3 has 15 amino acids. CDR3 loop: CASSETGLADNEQFF. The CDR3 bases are TGTGCCAGCAGCGAAACGGGACTAGCGGACAATGAGCAGTTCTTC.

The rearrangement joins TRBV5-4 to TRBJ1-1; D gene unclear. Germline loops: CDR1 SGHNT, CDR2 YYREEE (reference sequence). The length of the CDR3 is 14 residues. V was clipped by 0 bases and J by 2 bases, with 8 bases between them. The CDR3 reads CASSLGLENTEAFF. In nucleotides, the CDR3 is TGTGCCAGCAGCTTGGGTTTAGAAAACACTGAAGCTTTCTTT.

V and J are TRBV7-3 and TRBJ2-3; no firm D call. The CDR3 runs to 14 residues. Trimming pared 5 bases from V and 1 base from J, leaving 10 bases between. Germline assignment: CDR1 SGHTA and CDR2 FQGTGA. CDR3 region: CASSPSGGTDTQYF. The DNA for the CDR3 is TGTGCCAGCAGCCCGAGTGGTGGCACAGATACGCAGTATTTT.

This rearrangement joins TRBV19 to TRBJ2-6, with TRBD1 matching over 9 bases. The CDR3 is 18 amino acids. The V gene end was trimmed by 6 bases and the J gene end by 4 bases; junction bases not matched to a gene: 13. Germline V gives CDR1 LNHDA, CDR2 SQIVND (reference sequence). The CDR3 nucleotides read TGTGCCAGTAGACCACCGGGACAGGGACTTCGAGGGGCCAACGTCCTGACTTTC. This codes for CASRPPGQGLRGANVLTF.

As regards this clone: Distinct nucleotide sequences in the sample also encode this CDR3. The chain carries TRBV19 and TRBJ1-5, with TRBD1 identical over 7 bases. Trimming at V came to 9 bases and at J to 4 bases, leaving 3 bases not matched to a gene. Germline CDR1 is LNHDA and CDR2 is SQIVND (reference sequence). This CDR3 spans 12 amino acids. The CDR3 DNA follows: TGTGCCAGCCAGGGGGGAAATCAGCCCCAGCATTTT. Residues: CASQGGNQPQHF.

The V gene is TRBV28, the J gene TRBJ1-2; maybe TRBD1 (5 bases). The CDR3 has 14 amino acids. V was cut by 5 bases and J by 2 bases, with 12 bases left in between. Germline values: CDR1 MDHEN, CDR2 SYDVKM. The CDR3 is CASSPQGANYGYTF. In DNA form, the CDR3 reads TGTGCCAGCAGTCCCCAGGGCGCGAACTATGGCTACACCTTC.

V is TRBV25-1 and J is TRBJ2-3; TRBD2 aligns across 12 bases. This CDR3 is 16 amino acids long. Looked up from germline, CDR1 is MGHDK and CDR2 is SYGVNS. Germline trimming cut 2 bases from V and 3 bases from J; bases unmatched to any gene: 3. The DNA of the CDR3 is TGTGCCAGCAGTGAAACTCTAGCGGGGGGGACAGATACGCAGTATTTT. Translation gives CASSETLAGGTDTQYF.

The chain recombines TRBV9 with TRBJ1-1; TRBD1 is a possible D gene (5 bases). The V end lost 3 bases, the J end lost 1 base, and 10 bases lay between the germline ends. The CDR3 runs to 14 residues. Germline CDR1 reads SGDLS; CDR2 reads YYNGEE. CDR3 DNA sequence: TGTGCCAGCAGCGCGGACACGTGGAACACTGAAGCTTTCTTT. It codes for CASSADTWNTEAFF.

DNA of the CDR3: TGTGCCAGCAGCCTCCTCAGGTCGTACGAGCAGTACTTC. Residues: CASSLLRSYEQYF. J is TRBJ2-7 and V is TRBV5-6; D remains unclear. The germline V gene encodes CDR1 SGHDT and CDR2 YYEEEE. V lost 4 bases and J lost 4, with 12 bases in between. The CDR3 covers 13 residues.

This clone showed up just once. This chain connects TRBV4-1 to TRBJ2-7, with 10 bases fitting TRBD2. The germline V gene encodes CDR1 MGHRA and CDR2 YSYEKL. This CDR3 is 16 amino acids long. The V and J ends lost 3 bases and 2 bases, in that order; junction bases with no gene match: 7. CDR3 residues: CASSQGGTSVPYEQYF. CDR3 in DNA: TGCGCCAGCAGCCAGGGGGGGACTAGCGTCCCCTACGAGCAGTACTTC.

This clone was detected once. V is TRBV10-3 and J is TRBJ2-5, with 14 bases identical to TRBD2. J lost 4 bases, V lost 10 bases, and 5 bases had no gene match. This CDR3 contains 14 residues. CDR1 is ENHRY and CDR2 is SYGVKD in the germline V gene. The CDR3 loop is CATQGTSGRETQYF. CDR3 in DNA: TGTGCCACCCAAGGGACTAGCGGGAGAGAGACCCAGTACTTC.

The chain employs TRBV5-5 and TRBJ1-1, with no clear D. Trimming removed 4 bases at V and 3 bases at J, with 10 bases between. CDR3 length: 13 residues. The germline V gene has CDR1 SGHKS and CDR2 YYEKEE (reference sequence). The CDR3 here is CASSQTQYTEAFF. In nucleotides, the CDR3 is TGTGCCAGCAGCCAAACACAATACACTGAAGCTTTCTTT.

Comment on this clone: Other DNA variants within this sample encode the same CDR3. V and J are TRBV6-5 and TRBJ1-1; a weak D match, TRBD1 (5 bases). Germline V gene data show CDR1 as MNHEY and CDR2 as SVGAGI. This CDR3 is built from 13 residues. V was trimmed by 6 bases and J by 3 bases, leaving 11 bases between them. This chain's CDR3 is CASRRGGDTEAFF. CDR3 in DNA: TGTGCCAGCAGGCGGGGGGGAGACACTGAAGCTTTCTTT.

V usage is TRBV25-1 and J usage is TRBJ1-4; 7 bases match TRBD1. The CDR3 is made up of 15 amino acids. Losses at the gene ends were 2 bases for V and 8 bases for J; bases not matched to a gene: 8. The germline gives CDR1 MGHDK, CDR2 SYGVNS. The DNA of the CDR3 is TGTGCCAGCAGTGAACGTGACAGGGCCCGAGAAAAACTGTTTTTT. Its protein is CASSERDRAREKLFF.